This entry describes one T cell receptor (beta chain). Its target is unknown. The sample belongs to a study of graft-versus-host responses after intestinal transplantation. The V and J ends lost 2 bases and 6 bases, in that order; junction bases with no gene match: 9. The CDR3 is 15 residues long. The V gene's germline CDR1 is MNHEY and CDR2 SMNVEV (reference sequence). The data were produced by immunoSEQ multiplex PCR, yet TCRdb's version contains in-frame clones alone and is incomplete. The table shows under 150,000 clones, with around 95% occurring only once. The clonotype was recovered from a human donor who received an intestinal transplant. The rearrangement joins TRBV27 to TRBJ1-2; 7 bases match TRBD1. The input for sequencing was unstimulated CD8+ T cells sorted from spleen or lymph node cells, taken before intestinal transplant. Here the CDR3 DNA reads TGTGCCAGCAGTTTAAGTGTAACAGGGGTAGATGGCTACACCTTC. Its translation is CASSLSVTGVDGYTF.